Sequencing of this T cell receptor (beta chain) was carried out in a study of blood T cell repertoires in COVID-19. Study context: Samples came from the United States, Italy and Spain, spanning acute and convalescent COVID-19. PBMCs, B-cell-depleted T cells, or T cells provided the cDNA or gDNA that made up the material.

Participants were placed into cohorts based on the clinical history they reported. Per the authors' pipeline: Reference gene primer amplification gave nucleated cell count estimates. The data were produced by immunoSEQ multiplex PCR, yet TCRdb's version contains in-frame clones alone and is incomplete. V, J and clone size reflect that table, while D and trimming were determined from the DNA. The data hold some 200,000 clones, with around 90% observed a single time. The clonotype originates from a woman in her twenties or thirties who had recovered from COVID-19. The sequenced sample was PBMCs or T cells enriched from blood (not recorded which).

The DNA for the CDR3 is TGTGCCAGCAGCCGGGACAGGGTTGGCTACACCTTC. This encodes CASSRDRVGYTF. V and J are TRBV12-3 or TRBV12-4 and TRBJ1-2, with 9 bases matching TRBD1. The junction had 3 bases not matched to a gene; V was cut back by 6 bases and J by 7 bases. The CDR3 sequence is 12 residues long.